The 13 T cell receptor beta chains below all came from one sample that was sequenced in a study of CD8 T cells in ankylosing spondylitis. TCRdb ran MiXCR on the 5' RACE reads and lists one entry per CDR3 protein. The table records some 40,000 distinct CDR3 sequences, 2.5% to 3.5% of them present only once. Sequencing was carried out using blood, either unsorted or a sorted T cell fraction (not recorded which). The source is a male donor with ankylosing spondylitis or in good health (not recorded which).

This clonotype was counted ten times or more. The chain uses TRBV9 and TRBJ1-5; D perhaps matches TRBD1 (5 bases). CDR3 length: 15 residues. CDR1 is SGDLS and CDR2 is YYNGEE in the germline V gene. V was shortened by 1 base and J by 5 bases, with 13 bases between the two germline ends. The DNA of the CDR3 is TGTGCCAGCAGCGTAACAGCAGGGTCAGATCAGCCCCAGCATTTT. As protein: CASSVTAGSDQPQHF.

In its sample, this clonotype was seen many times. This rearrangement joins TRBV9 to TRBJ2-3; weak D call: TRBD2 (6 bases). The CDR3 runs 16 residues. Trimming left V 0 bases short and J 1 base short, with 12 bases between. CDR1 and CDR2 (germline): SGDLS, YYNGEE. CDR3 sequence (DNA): TGTGCCAGCAGCGTAGCCGGGGGTCAGGGCACAGATACGCAGTATTTT. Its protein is CASSVAGGQGTDTQYF.

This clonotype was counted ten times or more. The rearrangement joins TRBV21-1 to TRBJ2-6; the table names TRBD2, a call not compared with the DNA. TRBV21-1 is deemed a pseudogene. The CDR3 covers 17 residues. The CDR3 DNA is TGTGCCAAGATTTACTGGCGACCGCTCTCTGGGGCCAACGTCCTGACTTTC. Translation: CAKIYWRPLSGANVLTF.

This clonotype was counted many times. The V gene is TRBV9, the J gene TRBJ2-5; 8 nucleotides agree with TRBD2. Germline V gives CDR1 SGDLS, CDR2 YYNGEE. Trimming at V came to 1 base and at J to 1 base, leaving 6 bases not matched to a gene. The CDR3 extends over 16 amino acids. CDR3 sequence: CASSVLGGGFQETQYF. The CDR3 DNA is TGTGCCAGCAGCGTACTCGGGGGGGGGTTCCAAGAGACCCAGTACTTC. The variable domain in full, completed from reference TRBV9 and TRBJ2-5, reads DSGVTQTPKHLITATGQRVTLRCSPRSGDLSVYWYQQSLDQGLQFLIQYYNGEERAKGNILERFSAQQFPDLHSELNLSSLELGDSALYFCASSVLGGGFQETQYFGPGTRLLVL.

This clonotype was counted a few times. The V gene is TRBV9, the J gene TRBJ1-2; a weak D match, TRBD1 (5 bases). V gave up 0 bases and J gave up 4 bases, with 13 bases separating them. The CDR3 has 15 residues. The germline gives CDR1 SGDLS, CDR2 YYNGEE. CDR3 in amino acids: CASSVVPGKGYGYTF. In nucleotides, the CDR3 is TGTGCCAGCAGCGTAGTCCCAGGGAAGGGCTATGGCTACACCTTC.

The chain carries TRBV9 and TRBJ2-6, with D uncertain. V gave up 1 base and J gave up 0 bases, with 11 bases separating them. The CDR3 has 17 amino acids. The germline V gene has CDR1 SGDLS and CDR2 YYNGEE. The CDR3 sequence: CASSVMGGSSGANVLTF. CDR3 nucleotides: TGTGCCAGCAGCGTAATGGGCGGAAGCTCTGGGGCCAACGTCCTGACTTTC.

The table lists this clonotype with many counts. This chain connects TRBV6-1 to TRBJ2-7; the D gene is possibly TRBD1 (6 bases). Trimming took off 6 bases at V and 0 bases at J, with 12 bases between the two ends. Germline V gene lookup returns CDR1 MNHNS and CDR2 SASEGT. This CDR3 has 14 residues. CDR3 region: CASSRTGSSYEQYV. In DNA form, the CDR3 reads TGTGCCAGCAGCCGTACAGGGAGCTCCTACGAGCAGTACGTC.

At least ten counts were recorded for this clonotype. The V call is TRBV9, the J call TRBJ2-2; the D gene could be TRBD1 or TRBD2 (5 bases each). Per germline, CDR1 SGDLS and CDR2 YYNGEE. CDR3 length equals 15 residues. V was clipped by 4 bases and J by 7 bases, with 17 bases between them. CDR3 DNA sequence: TGTGCCAGCAGCCCCATAGTGGGACCAAACGGGGAGCTGTTTTTT. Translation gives CASSPIVGPNGELFF.

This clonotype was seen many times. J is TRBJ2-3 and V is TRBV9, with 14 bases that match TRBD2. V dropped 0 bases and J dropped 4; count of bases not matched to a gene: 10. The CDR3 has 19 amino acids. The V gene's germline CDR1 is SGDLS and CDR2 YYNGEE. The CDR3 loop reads CASSVDETSGGARPDTQYF. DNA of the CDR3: TGTGCCAGCAGCGTAGATGAGACTAGCGGGGGGGCCCGTCCAGATACGCAGTATTTT.

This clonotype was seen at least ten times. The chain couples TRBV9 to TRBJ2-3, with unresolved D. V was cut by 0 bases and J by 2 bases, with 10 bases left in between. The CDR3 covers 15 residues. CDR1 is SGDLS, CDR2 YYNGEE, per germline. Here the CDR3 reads CASSVGVRNTDTQYF. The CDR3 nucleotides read TGTGCCAGCAGCGTAGGTGTCAGGAACACAGATACGCAGTATTTT.

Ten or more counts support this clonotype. The CDR3 reads CASSPNRQGEAFF. The CDR3 DNA is TGTGCCAGCAGCCCGAATAGGCAGGGTGAAGCTTTCTTT. The chain recombines TRBV9 with TRBJ1-1; the D gene is possibly TRBD1 (5 bases). CDR3 length: 13 residues. V lost 4 bases and J 7 bases, leaving 14 bases between the germline ends. Germline V CDR1 and CDR2: SGDLS, YYNGEE.

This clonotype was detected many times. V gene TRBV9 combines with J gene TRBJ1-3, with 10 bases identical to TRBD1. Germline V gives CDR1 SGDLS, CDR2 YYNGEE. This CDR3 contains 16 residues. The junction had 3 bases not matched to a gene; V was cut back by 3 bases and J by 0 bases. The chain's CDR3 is CASSGGQGHSGNTIYF. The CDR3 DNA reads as TGTGCCAGCAGCGGGGGACAGGGGCACTCTGGAAACACCATATATTTT. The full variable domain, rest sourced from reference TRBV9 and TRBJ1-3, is DSGVTQTPKHLITATGQRVTLRCSPRSGDLSVYWYQQSLDQGLQFLIQYYNGEERAKGNILERFSAQQFPDLHSELNLSSLELGDSALYFCASSGGQGHSGNTIYFGEGSWLTVV.

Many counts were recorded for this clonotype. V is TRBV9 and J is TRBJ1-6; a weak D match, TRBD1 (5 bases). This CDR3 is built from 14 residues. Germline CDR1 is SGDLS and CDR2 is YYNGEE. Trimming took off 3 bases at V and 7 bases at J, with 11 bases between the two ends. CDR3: CASSAQGANSPLHF. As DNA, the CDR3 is TGTGCCAGCAGCGCACAAGGGGCAAATTCACCCCTCCACTTT.